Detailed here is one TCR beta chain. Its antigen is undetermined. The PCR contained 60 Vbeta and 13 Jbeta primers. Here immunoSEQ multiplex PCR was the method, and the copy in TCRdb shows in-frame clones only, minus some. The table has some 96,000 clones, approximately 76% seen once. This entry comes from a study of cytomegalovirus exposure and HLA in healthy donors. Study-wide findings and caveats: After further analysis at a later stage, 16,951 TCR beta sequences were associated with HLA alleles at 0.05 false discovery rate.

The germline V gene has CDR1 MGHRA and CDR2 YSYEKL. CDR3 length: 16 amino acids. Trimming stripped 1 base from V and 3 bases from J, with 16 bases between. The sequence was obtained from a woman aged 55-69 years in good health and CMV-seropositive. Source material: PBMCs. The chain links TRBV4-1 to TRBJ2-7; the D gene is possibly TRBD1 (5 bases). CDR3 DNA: TGCGCCAGCAGCCAAGGGCCGACAGCCCTATTCTACGAGCAGTACTTC. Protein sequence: CASSQGPTALFYEQYF.